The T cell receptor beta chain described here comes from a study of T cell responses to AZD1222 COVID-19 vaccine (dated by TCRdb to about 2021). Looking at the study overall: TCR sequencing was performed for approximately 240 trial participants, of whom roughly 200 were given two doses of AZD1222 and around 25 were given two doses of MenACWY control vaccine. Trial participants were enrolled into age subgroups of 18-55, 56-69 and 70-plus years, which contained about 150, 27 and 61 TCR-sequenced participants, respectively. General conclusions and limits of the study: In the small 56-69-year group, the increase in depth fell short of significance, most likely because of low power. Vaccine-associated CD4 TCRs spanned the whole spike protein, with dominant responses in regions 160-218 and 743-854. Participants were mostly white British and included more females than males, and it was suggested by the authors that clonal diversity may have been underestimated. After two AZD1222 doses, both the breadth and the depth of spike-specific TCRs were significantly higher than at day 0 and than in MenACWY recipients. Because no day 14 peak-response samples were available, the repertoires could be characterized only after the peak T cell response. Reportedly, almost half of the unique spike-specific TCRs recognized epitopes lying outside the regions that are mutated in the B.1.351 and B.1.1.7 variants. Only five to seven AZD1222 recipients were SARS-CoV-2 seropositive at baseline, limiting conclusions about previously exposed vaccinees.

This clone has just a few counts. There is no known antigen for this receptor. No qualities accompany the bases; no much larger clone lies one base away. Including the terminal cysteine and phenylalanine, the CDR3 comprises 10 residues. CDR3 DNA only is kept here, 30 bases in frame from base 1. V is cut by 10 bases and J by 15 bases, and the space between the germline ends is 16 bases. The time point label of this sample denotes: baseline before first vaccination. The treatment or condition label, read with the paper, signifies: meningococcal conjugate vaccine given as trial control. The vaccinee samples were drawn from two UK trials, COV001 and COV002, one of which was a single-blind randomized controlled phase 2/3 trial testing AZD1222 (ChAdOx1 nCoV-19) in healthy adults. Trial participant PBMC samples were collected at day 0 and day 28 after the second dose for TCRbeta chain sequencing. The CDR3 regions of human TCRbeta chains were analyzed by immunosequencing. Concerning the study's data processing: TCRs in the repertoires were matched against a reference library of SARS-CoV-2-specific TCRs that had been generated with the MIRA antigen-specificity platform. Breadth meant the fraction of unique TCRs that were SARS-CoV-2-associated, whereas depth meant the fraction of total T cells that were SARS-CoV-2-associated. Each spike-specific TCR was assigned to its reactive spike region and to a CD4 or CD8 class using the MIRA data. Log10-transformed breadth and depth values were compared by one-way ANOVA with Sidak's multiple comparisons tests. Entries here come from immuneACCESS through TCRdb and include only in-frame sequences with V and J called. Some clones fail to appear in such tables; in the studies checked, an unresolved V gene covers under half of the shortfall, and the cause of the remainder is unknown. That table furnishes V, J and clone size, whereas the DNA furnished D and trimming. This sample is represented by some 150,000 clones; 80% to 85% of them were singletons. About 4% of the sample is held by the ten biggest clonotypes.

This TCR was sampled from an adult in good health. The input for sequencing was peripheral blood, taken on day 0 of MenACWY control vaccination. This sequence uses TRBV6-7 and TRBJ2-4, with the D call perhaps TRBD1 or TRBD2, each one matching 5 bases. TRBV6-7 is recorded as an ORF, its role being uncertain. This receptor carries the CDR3 CATRVDSVYF. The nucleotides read TGTGCCACCAGGGTGGACTCCGTGTACTTC.